This T cell receptor (beta chain) was sequenced in a study of response to subunit inactivated influenza vaccine. Study-wide results and limits: With each seasonal influenza vaccination, the authors suggested, few new T cells are recruited.

Trimming cost V 8 bases and J 0 bases, with 13 bases left between them. The CDR3 is 14 residues long. Germline values: CDR1 SNHLY, CDR2 FYNNEI. In the case of this clonotype: The antigen remains unidentified.

TCRdb fed the RT-PCR reads into MiXCR, producing one record per CDR3 protein. The sample yields hundreds of thousands of distinct CDR3 sequences, about 25% seen once. The chain carries TRBV2 and TRBJ1-1; unclear D gene. The sample here was CD4+ T cells sorted from PBMCs, taken more than 4 days after vaccination. The sequence was obtained from a man aged 45-60 years who received an inactivated influenza vaccine. CDR3: CASVPRGMNTEAFF. CDR3 DNA sequence: TGTGCCAGCGTCCCAAGAGGAATGAACACTGAAGCTTTCTTT. Full variable domain (remainder filled in from reference TRBV2 and TRBJ1-1): EPEVTQTPSHQVTQMGQEVILRCVPISNHLYFYWYRQILGQKVEFLVSFYNNEISEKSEIFDDQFSVERPDGSNFTLKIRSTKLEDSAMYFCASVPRGMNTEAFFGQGTRLTVV.